Sequencing of this T cell receptor beta chain was carried out in a study of T cell changes during pregnancy in multiple sclerosis. The CDR3 is made up of 16 amino acids. With 2 bases clipped from V and 6 bases from J, the junction kept 8 bases outside the gene matches. Germline V CDR1 and CDR2: SGHTA, FQGTGA. TCRdb's table, derived via immunoSEQ multiplex PCR, lists solely in-frame clones and lacks some. This table holds tens of thousands of clones, around 89% found once. The receptor's source is a female donor with multiple sclerosis, enrolled in a pregnancy study. Here the sequenced sample was CD8+ T cells from peripheral blood mononuclear cells, taken in the first trimester of pregnancy. The chain carries TRBV7-3 and TRBJ2-2; 8 bases line up with TRBD1. CDR3 coding DNA: TGTGCCAGCAGCTTACAAGGACAGGGATTTGCCGGGGAGCTGTTTTTT. The encoded protein is CASSLQGQGFAGELFF.